The sequence of this T cell receptor (beta chain) was determined in a study of CD8 T cells in ankylosing spondylitis. A single record per CDR3 protein comes from TCRdb applying MiXCR to the 5' RACE reads. Of 750,000 to 850,000 distinct CDR3 sequences listed, about an eighth are singletons. The V gene lost 1 base and the J gene lost 7 bases, with 16 bases spanning the gap. The CDR3 is made up of 16 amino acids. Germline CDR1 is LNHNV and CDR2 is YYDKDF (reference sequence). Study findings and constraints: Blood from ankylosing spondylitis patients appeared to carry a characteristic eight-variant TCR beta motif.

This clonotype was recorded a few times. The antigen remains undetermined. The sample comprised blood, either unsorted or a sorted T cell fraction (not recorded which). The clonotype originates from a male donor with ankylosing spondylitis. The chain couples TRBV15 to TRBJ1-4; possibly TRBD1 for D (6 bases). The CDR3 region has the DNA TGTGCCACCAGCAGAGGATTGGAACAGGGAGGTGAAAAACTGTTTTTT. It codes for CATSRGLEQGGEKLFF.